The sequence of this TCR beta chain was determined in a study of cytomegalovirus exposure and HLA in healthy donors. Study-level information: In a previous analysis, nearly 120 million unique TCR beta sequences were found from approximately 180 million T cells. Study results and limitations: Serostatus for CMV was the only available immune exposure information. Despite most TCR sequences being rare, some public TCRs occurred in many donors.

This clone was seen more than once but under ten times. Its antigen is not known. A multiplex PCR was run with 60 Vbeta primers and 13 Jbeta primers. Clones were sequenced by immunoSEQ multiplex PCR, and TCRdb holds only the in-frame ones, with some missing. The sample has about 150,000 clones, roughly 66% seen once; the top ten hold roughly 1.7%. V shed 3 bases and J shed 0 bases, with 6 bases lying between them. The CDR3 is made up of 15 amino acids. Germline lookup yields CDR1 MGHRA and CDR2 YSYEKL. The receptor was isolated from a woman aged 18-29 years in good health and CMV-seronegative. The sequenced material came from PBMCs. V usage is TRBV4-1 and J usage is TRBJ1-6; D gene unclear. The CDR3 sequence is CASSQGSSYNSPLHF. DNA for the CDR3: TGCGCCAGCAGCCAGGGCAGCTCCTATAATTCACCCCTCCACTTT.